These T cell receptor beta chains were read from a single sample in a study of CD8 T cells in ankylosing spondylitis. A single record per CDR3 protein comes from TCRdb applying MiXCR to the 5' RACE reads. The table records some 220,000 distinct CDR3 sequences, approximately 7.4% of them present only once. Sequences were obtained from blood, either unsorted or a sorted T cell fraction (not recorded which). The receptor source for this set is a male donor with ankylosing spondylitis. The CDR3 runs from the conserved cysteine through the conserved F or W. The D gene is left open where the match is weak. Clone size appears in some rows only: once, few, many, or a class for an expanded clone.

size: .
D: TRBD2
V: TRBV29-1
J: TRBJ2-2
length: 13
DNA: TGCAGCGTACCGGGACTAGCATCCGGGGAGCTGTTTTTT
CDR3: CSVPGLASGELFF

size: .
D: .
V: TRBV6-2/TRBV6-3
J: TRBJ2-4
length: 15
DNA: TGTGCCAGCAGTTCCACAGCGAAAAGGGGAAACATTCAGTACTTC
CDR3: CASSSTAKRGNIQYF

size: many
D: .
V: TRBV5-1
J: TRBJ1-1
length: 14
DNA: TGCGCCAGCAGCTTGGGGGTGACGAACACTGAAGCTTTCTTT
CDR3: CASSLGVTNTEAFF

size: .
D: TRBD2
V: TRBV23-1
J: TRBJ2-1
length: 17
DNA: TGCGCCAGCAGTTCTCGATCTACTAGCGGGAGGGCCAATGAGCAGTTCTTC
CDR3: CASSSRSTSGRANEQFF

size: many
D: TRBD1
V: TRBV5-1
J: TRBJ1-2
length: 15
DNA: TGCGCCAGCAGTACAGCCGGGACAGGAATCTATGGCTACACCTTC
CDR3: CASSTAGTGIYGYTF

size: many
D: .
V: TRBV29-1
J: TRBJ2-7
length: 13
DNA: TGCAGCGTTGAGAGGGAAGACAGCTACGAGCAGTACTTC
CDR3: CSVEREDSYEQYF

size: .
D: .
V: TRBV10-3
J: TRBJ2-7
length: 14
DNA: TGTGCCATCAGCACCGGGACGGCCCCCTACGAGCAGTACTTC
CDR3: CAISTGTAPYEQYF

size: many
D: .
V: TRBV27
J: TRBJ2-2
length: 14
DNA: TGTGCCAGCAGTTTATCGACGGGGACCGGGGAGCTGTTTTTT
CDR3: CASSLSTGTGELFF

size: many
D: .
V: TRBV6-1
J: TRBJ1-2
length: 16
DNA: TGTGCCAGCAGTGAGGCCTTTGGGGTTGGGGATTATGGCTACACCTTC
CDR3: CASSEAFGVGDYGYTF

size: many
D: .
V: TRBV4-3
J: TRBJ2-1
length: 17
DNA: TGCGCCAGCAGCCAAGAAATAGGGGGGAACCCCTACAATGAGCAGTTCTTC
CDR3: CASSQEIGGNPYNEQFF

size: many
D: .
V: TRBV13
J: TRBJ2-7
length: 13
DNA: TGTGCCAGCAGCTTAGGGTACCTGGGCGAGCAGTACTTC
CDR3: CASSLGYLGEQYF

size: many
D: TRBD2
V: TRBV7-2
J: TRBJ2-5
length: 15
DNA: TGTGCCAGCAGCTTATTCTTCGGCGGGGGGGAGACCCAGTACTTC
CDR3: CASSLFFGGGETQYF

size: many
D: .
V: TRBV12-3/TRBV12-4
J: TRBJ2-1
length: 14
DNA: TGTGCCAGCAGTTTTGTAGGAACTTACAATGAGCAGTTCTTC
CDR3: CASSFVGTYNEQFF

size: many
D: TRBD1
V: TRBV7-8
J: TRBJ2-3
length: 16
DNA: TGTGCCAGCAGCAAACCCGGGACAGGGGACACAGATACGCAGTATTTT
CDR3: CASSKPGTGDTDTQYF

size: many
D: .
V: TRBV5-6
J: TRBJ2-7
length: 15
DNA: TGTGCCAGCAGCGAGATAACAGGAAGCTCCTACGAGCAGTACTTC
CDR3: CASSEITGSSYEQYF

size: many
D: .
V: TRBV6-5
J: TRBJ1-2
length: 16
DNA: TGTGCCAGCAGTTACTCGAACTTGAGGGGCTACTATGGCTACACCTTC
CDR3: CASSYSNLRGYYGYTF

size: many
D: .
V: TRBV7-6
J: TRBJ2-2
length: 16
DNA: TGTGCCAGCAGCTTAGCGCTCCCGGGGGCGGCCGGGGAGCTGTTTTTT
CDR3: CASSLALPGAAGELFF

size: many
D: .
V: TRBV11-3
J: TRBJ2-3
length: 19
DNA: TGTGCCAACAGACGGAAACAGGGAGGGAAGTTTGTGAGCACAGATACGCAGTATTTT
CDR3: CANRRKQGGKFVSTDTQYF

size: once
D: .
V: TRBV25-1
J: TRBJ2-1
length: 14
DNA: TGTGCCAGCACCGGACAGCCTAGCAACAATGAGCAGTTCTTC
CDR3: CASTGQPSNNEQFF

size: many
D: .
V: TRBV7-8
J: TRBJ2-7
length: 14
DNA: TGTGCCAGCAGCTTAGGGACTATCCTGTACGAGCAGTACTTC
CDR3: CASSLGTILYEQYF

size: many
D: .
V: TRBV29-1
J: TRBJ2-1
length: 13
DNA: TGCAGCGTTGATCTGGGGTCCTACAATGAGCAGTTCTTC
CDR3: CSVDLGSYNEQFF

size: many
D: .
V: TRBV7-9
J: TRBJ1-2
length: 13
DNA: TGTGCCAGCAGCCACGGTCCTAACTATGGCTACACCTTC
CDR3: CASSHGPNYGYTF

size: many
D: .
V: TRBV25-1
J: TRBJ2-5
length: 15
DNA: TGTGCCAGCAGTGCAAGGGGCTCAGGGGTAGAGACCCAGTACTTC
CDR3: CASSARGSGVETQYF

size: many
D: .
V: TRBV20-1
J: TRBJ2-4
length: 16
DNA: TGCAGTGCGAGGCAGGGGCGGGGTCCGGCCAAAAACATTCAGTACTTC
CDR3: CSARQGRGPAKNIQYF

size: many
D: TRBD2
V: TRBV29-1
J: TRBJ2-3
length: 14
DNA: TGCAGCGCCCGGACTAGCGGGAGCACAGATACGCAGTATTTT
CDR3: CSARTSGSTDTQYF

size: few
D: .
V: TRBV20-1
J: TRBJ1-1
length: 16
DNA: TGCAGTGCTAGAGGGGGCTCCGGGGCGGGGGCCGCTGAAGCTTTCTTT
CDR3: CSARGGSGAGAAEAFF

size: many
D: .
V: TRBV7-9
J: TRBJ2-3
length: 15
DNA: TGTGCCAGCAGCTTAGACAGGGAAGACACAGATACGCAGTATTTT
CDR3: CASSLDREDTDTQYF

size: .
D: .
V: TRBV13
J: TRBJ2-7
length: 15
DNA: TGTGCCAGCAGCTCCCTGGGCAGGGAATTTAACGAGCAGTACTTC
CDR3: CASSSLGREFNEQYF

size: few
D: .
V: TRBV5-1
J: TRBJ1-2
length: 14
DNA: TGCGCCAGCAGCTTAGGTTACGGGAGCGATGGCTACACCTTC
CDR3: CASSLGYGSDGYTF

size: few
D: TRBD1
V: TRBV30
J: TRBJ2-5
length: 17
DNA: TGTGCCTGGAGTGTACTCTACCTGGACAGGATTCAAGAGACCCAGTACTTC
CDR3: CAWSVLYLDRIQETQYF

size: many
D: .
V: TRBV20-1
J: TRBJ1-5
length: 15
DNA: TGCAGTGCTAGACCCCTGGGGGAGCTTAATCAGCCCCAGCATTTT
CDR3: CSARPLGELNQPQHF

size: .
D: .
V: TRBV6-1
J: TRBJ2-3
length: 12
DNA: TGTGCCAGCAGTGAATTCTCAGATACGCAGTATTTT
CDR3: CASSEFSDTQYF

size: many
D: .
V: TRBV19
J: TRBJ1-1
length: 12
DNA: TGTGCCAGTAGAATTAAAGGGACTGAAGCTTTCTTT
CDR3: CASRIKGTEAFF

size: many
D: TRBD2
V: TRBV7-7
J: TRBJ2-1
length: 18
DNA: TGTGCTAGCAGCCCCGGGACTAGCGGGAGTAAATCCTACAATGAGCAGTTCTTC
CDR3: CASSPGTSGSKSYNEQFF

size: few
D: .
V: TRBV11-1
J: TRBJ2-7
length: 12
DNA: TGTGCCAGCAGCTTAGTGGAGTACGAGCAGTACTTC
CDR3: CASSLVEYEQYF

size: many
D: .
V: TRBV7-9
J: TRBJ2-2
length: 12
DNA: TGTGCCACCTCCCGGGGATCCGGGGAGCTGTTTTTT
CDR3: CATSRGSGELFF

size: many
D: .
V: TRBV7-6
J: TRBJ2-7
length: 13
DNA: TGTGCCAGCAGCCCCAGTGGCGGTTACGAGCAGTACTTC
CDR3: CASSPSGGYEQYF

size: .
D: .
V: TRBV5-7
J: TRBJ1-1
length: 12
DNA: TGTGCCAAAAGCTGGGATGACACTGAAGCTTTCTTT
CDR3: CAKSWDDTEAFF

size: many
D: TRBD1
V: TRBV2
J: TRBJ2-7
length: 15
DNA: TGTGCCAGCAGTCCCCCCGGGACAGGGTTAGCCGAGCAGTACTTC
CDR3: CASSPPGTGLAEQYF

size: many
D: TRBD2
V: TRBV12-3/TRBV12-4
J: TRBJ2-5
length: 14
DNA: TGTGCCAGCAGTTTGACTAGCGGGGGTGAGACCCAGTACTTC
CDR3: CASSLTSGGETQYF

size: many
D: .
V: TRBV4-3
J: TRBJ1-1
length: 15
DNA: TGCGCCAGCAGCCAAGATCACGGAGGGTACACTGAAGCTTTCTTT
CDR3: CASSQDHGGYTEAFF

size: .
D: .
V: TRBV7-9
J: TRBJ2-7
length: 12
DNA: TGTGCCAGCAGCCCGACAGTCCACGAGCAGTACTTC
CDR3: CASSPTVHEQYF

size: many
D: .
V: TRBV9
J: TRBJ1-2
length: 14
DNA: TGTGCCAGCAGCGCCAGGCAGGGTAACTATGGCTACACCTTC
CDR3: CASSARQGNYGYTF

size: many
D: .
V: TRBV7-2
J: TRBJ1-5
length: 15
DNA: TGTGCCAGCAGCTTGATTTTAACTAGCAATCAGCCCCAGCATTTT
CDR3: CASSLILTSNQPQHF

size: few
D: TRBD2
V: TRBV20-1
J: TRBJ2-2
length: 15
DNA: TGCAGTGCTCCATTAGCGGGGGACAACACCGGGGAGCTGTTTTTT
CDR3: CSAPLAGDNTGELFF

size: many
D: TRBD1
V: TRBV28
J: TRBJ1-2
length: 15
DNA: TGTGCCAGCAGTTTAGCGGGACAGTCCCTTAGGGGCTACACCTTC
CDR3: CASSLAGQSLRGYTF

size: many
D: .
V: TRBV5-1
J: TRBJ1-4
length: 15
DNA: TGCGCCAGCACCCGTTTCGGGGGGGAAGGTGAAAAACTGTTTTTT
CDR3: CASTRFGGEGEKLFF

size: many
D: TRBD2
V: TRBV11-2
J: TRBJ2-2
length: 15
DNA: TGTGCCAGCAGCTTAGTGTGGCGGGAGGACGGGGAGCTGTTTTTT
CDR3: CASSLVWREDGELFF

size: few
D: TRBD1
V: TRBV2
J: TRBJ2-2
length: 15
DNA: TGTGCCGGGGGGACAGGGGCCCTGAACACCGGGGAGCTGTTTTTT
CDR3: CAGGTGALNTGELFF

size: many
D: .
V: TRBV9
J: TRBJ1-2
length: 17
DNA: TGTGCCAGCAGCGTAGGGTCAGGGGCGCGGTTGTTCTATGGCTACACCTTC
CDR3: CASSVGSGARLFYGYTF

size: few
D: TRBD2
V: TRBV9
J: TRBJ2-2
length: 15
DNA: TGTGCCAGCAGCGTGAGCGGGAGGGCCAACGGGGAGCTGTTTTTT
CDR3: CASSVSGRANGELFF

size: .
D: TRBD1
V: TRBV7-8
J: TRBJ1-2
length: 13
DNA: TGTGCCAGCAGCCTCTACAGGGGGTCCGGCTACACCTTC
CDR3: CASSLYRGSGYTF

size: .
D: .
V: TRBV12-2
J: TRBJ2-7
length: 14
DNA: TGTGCAAGTCGCCGGTCTGTGCTTTCCCACGAGCAGTACTTC
CDR3: CASRRSVLSHEQYF

size: many
D: TRBD2
V: TRBV4-3
J: TRBJ2-1
length: 12
DNA: TGCGCCAGCAGCCCCTCGGGAGGGGTTCAGTTCTTC
CDR3: CASSPSGGVQFF

size: .
D: .
V: TRBV2
J: TRBJ2-7
length: 13
DNA: TGTGCCAGCAGGGGACGGGACTCCTACGAGCAGTACTTC
CDR3: CASRGRDSYEQYF

size: many
D: .
V: TRBV7-9
J: TRBJ2-1
length: 16
DNA: TGTGCCAGCAGCCCATCGGGACTCAGTGCCTACAATGAGCAGTTCTTC
CDR3: CASSPSGLSAYNEQFF

size: many
D: .
V: TRBV21-1
J: TRBJ2-7
length: 18
DNA: TGTGCCAGCAGCCTAAGGGAAGGGCAGGGGGAGGGAGCCTACGAGCAGTACTTC
CDR3: CASSLREGQGEGAYEQYF

size: many
D: .
V: TRBV6-2/TRBV6-3
J: TRBJ2-7
length: 14
DNA: TGTGCCAGCAGCATCGGACGGCTTTCCTACGAGCAGTACTTC
CDR3: CASSIGRLSYEQYF

size: .
D: .
V: TRBV11-2
J: TRBJ1-1
length: 17
DNA: TGTGCCAGCTGTAAATCTTCCCAGGCTTTTAGGGGGACTGAAGCTTTCTTT
CDR3: CASCKSSQAFRGTEAFF

size: many
D: TRBD2
V: TRBV6-4
J: TRBJ2-1
length: 20
DNA: TGTGCCAGCAGTCGACTCGTCCGGGAGGAATCGTATTACCCCTACAATGAGCAGTTCTTC
CDR3: CASSRLVREESYYPYNEQFF